The 26 T cell receptor beta chains presented below share a single source sample, sequenced in a study of shared clonotypes between healthy human individuals (dated by TCRdb to 2020 to 2022). The library was produced with the immunoSEQ multiplex PCR assay. Not all clones reach the TCRdb copy of this immuneACCESS table, which keeps in-frame sequences only. Checked studies attribute under half of the gap to unresolved V genes and leave the rest unexplained. This sample lists fewer than 600,000 clones; roughly 77% were detected once. 13% of the sample belongs to the ten largest clones. The specimen sequenced was PBMCs. The receptor set was obtained from a woman aged 40 to 50 in good health. Some clones in this sample may be carry-over from other donors' samples.

The CDR3 DNA sequence: TGTGCCAGTAGTATAGTTGGGGGAAACACAGATACGCAGTATTTT. As protein: CASSIVGGNTDTQYF. The rearrangement links TRBV19 to TRBJ2-3; D could derive from TRBD1 or TRBD2 (5 bases each). V shed 1 base and J shed 2 bases, with 10 bases lying between them. CDR3 length: 15 amino acids. Per the germline V gene, CDR1 is LNHDA and CDR2 is SQIVND (reference sequence). The full variable domain, in which reference TRBV19 and TRBJ2-3 provide the parts outside the CDR3, is DGGITQSPKYLFRKEGQNVTLSCEQNLNHDAMYWYRQDPGQGLRLIYYSQIVNDFQKGDIAEGYSVSREKKESFPLTVTSAQKNPTAFYLCASSIVGGNTDTQYFGPGTRLTVL.

The V and J genes are TRBV14 and TRBJ2-1, with D possibly being TRBD2 (6 bases). The CDR3 contains 12 residues. Germline-derived CDR1 and CDR2 are SGHDN and FVKESK. V dropped 4 bases and J dropped 9 bases, with 10 bases sitting between them. CDR3 protein: CASSLGGFEQFF. The CDR3 nucleotides are TGTGCCAGCAGCCTGGGGGGTTTTGAGCAGTTCTTC.

The chain employs TRBV30 and TRBJ1-2; perhaps TRBD1 as D (6 bases). V was shortened by 4 bases and J by 8 bases, with 11 bases between the two germline ends. The CDR3 spans 11 residues. Germline-derived CDR1 and CDR2 are GTSNPN and SVGIG (reference sequence). CDR3 residues: CAWMSDSGYTF. The DNA of the CDR3 is TGTGCCTGGATGTCGGACAGCGGCTACACCTTC. The full variable domain, in which reference TRBV30 and TRBJ1-2 provide the parts outside the CDR3, is SQTIHQWPATLVQPVGSPLSLECTVEGTSNPNLYWYRQAAGRGLQLLFYSVGIGQISSEVPQNLSASRPQDRQFILSSKKLLLSDSGFYLCAWMSDSGYTFGSGTRLTVV.

This chain links TRBV6-6 with TRBJ1-2; 7 nucleotides match TRBD1. Germline values: CDR1 MNHNY, CDR2 SVGAGI (reference sequence). The CDR3 has 14 amino acids. V was pared by 5 bases and J by 4 bases, with 7 bases of the junction left unmatched. CDR3 region: CASSKQQGPYGYTF. The CDR3 DNA reads as TGTGCCAGCAGTAAACAACAGGGGCCCTATGGCTACACCTTC.

CDR3 coding DNA: TGTGCTAGTGGTTTGGATATGAACACTGAAGCTTTCTTT. Translated, it gives CASGLDMNTEAFF. V and J are TRBV12-5 and TRBJ1-1; the D is unclear. From germline, CDR1 is LGHNT and CDR2 FRNRAP. Between the trimmed V and J ends, which lost 1 base and 0 bases, there was a span of 3 bases. The CDR3 has 13 amino acids.

The V and J genes are TRBV19 and TRBJ2-2, with 9 bases identical to TRBD2. Unmatched junction bases numbered 6, after V lost 3 bases and J lost 4 bases. This CDR3 has 16 amino acids. CDR1 LNHDA and CDR2 SQIVND come from the germline V gene (reference sequence). The CDR3: CASSIFSGSSTGELFF. The CDR3 nucleotides read TGTGCCAGTAGTATCTTTAGCGGGAGTTCCACCGGGGAGCTGTTTTTT.

Details on this clone: This may arise from a read error, as a much more abundant clone is one base away. The chain combines TRBV4-2 with TRBJ2-7; D is perhaps TRBD1 or TRBD2 (5 bases each). The germline V gene has CDR1 LGHNA and CDR2 YNFKEQ. The CDR3 has 11 amino acids. V shed 4 bases and J shed 9 bases, with 10 bases lying between them. The CDR3 sequence: CASSPGRGQYF. The CDR3 coding sequence is TGTGCCAGCAGCCCGGGGCGCGGGCAGTACTTC.

In the case of this clone: The junction departs from the called germline gene at one end, perhaps through a read error. The chain links TRBV27 to TRBJ2-7; no clear D gene. Germline CDR1 MNHEY, CDR2 SMNVEV (reference sequence). The CDR3 has 13 amino acids. The CDR3 region is CASRSLDGYKQYF. The DNA for the CDR3 is TGTGCCAGCAGATCCTTGGATGGCTACAAGCAGTACTTC.

The chain couples TRBV10-2 to TRBJ1-1, with a weak D call TRBD1 (6 bases). Trimming shortened V by 2 bases and J by 5 bases, and 12 bases separated the two germline ends. Germline V gives CDR1 WSHSY, CDR2 SAAADI. This CDR3 comprises 14 residues. The CDR3 loop reads CASSERGQWTEAFF. Written as DNA, the CDR3 is TGCGCCAGCAGTGAGCGGGGGCAATGGACTGAAGCTTTCTTT.

The chain is built from TRBV19 and TRBJ1-1; no clear D gene. The V end lost 10 bases, the J end lost 3 bases, and 15 bases lay between the germline ends. Germline V gene lookup returns CDR1 LNHDA and CDR2 SQIVND (reference sequence). The CDR3 extends over 13 amino acids. CDR3 loop: CATHDVPDTEAFF. The CDR3 nucleotides are TGTGCCACCCACGACGTCCCCGACACTGAAGCTTTCTTT.

Regarding this clone: Other DNA variants within this sample encode the same CDR3. J is TRBJ2-1 and V is TRBV27; D not certain. V lost 5 bases, J lost 4 bases, and 3 bases lay in between. Germline V lookup: CDR1 MNHEY, CDR2 SMNVEV (reference sequence). The CDR3 has 11 amino acids. CDR3 protein: CASSPYNEQFF. In DNA form, the CDR3 reads TGTGCCAGCAGTCCATACAATGAGCAGTTCTTC.

The gene calls are TRBV5-3 and TRBJ2-3; D is perhaps TRBD2 (6 bases). TRBV5-3 is recorded as an ORF, its role being uncertain. The CDR3 contains 16 residues. Trimming took off 4 bases at V and 4 bases at J, with 19 bases between the two ends. The CDR3 sequence: CARSPGDFLAPDTQYF. The CDR3 coding sequence is TGTGCCAGAAGCCCCGGGGACTTCTTAGCCCCAGATACGCAGTATTTT.

The gene calls are TRBV7-2 and TRBJ2-7; 8 nucleotides match TRBD2. CDR1 SGHTA and CDR2 FQGNSA come from the germline V gene. The J segment lost 0 bases and the V segment lost 3 bases, leaving 1 base of the junction unmatched. The CDR3 has 14 residues. DNA for the CDR3: TGTGCCAGCAGCTTTAGCGGGGTCTCCTACGAGCAGTACTTC. Its translation is CASSFSGVSYEQYF.

Regarding this clone: At one of its ends the junction is not consistent with the germline gene, which may arise from a read error. The gene calls are TRBV19 and TRBJ2-7; no definite D call. The CDR3 consists of 14 residues. Germline CDR1 LNHDA, CDR2 SQIVND (reference sequence). The CDR3 sequence is CASSIGTSSYELYF. CDR3 sequence (DNA): TGTGCCAGTAGTATCGGCACCTCCTCCTACGAGCTGTACTTC. The entire variable domain, with the rest obtained from reference TRBV19 and TRBJ2-7, is as follows: DGGITQSPKYLFRKEGQNVTLSCEQNLNHDAMYWYRQDPGQGLRLIYYSQIVNDFQKGDIAEGYSVSREKKESFPLTVTSAQKNPTAFYLCASSIGTSSYELYFGPGTRLTVT.

The chain has TRBV2 and TRBJ1-2; D perhaps matches TRBD1 (6 bases). The CDR3 runs to 12 residues. Germline V gives CDR1 SNHLY, CDR2 FYNNEI. With 7 bases removed from V and 7 bases from J, the gap between germline ends came to 13 bases. CDR3 residues: CASKNRAFGYTF. The CDR3 DNA reads TGTGCCAGCAAAAACAGGGCCTTTGGCTACACCTTC. The full variable domain, with the rest looked up from reference TRBV2 and TRBJ1-2, is EPEVTQTPSHQVTQMGQEVILRCVPISNHLYFYWYRQILGQKVEFLVSFYNNEISEKSEIFDDQFSVERPDGSNFTLKIRSTKLEDSAMYFCASKNRAFGYTFGSGTRLTVV.

This chain uses TRBV4-3 with TRBJ2-4; no firm D call. Germline-derived CDR1 and CDR2 are LGHNA and YSLEER. V was pared by 5 bases and J by 3 bases, with 17 bases between. This CDR3 region has 16 residues. In nucleotides, the CDR3 is TGCGCCAGCAGCTTCCGGCCTGGTGGGCACAAAAACATTCAGTACTTC. It codes for CASSFRPGGHKNIQYF.

This chain uses TRBV7-9 with TRBJ2-2; D unresolved. Trimming cost V 1 base and J 3 bases, with 3 bases left between them. The germline gives CDR1 SEHNR, CDR2 FQNEAQ (reference sequence). This CDR3 region has 13 residues. The CDR3 spells CASSLDHTGELFF. The CDR3 DNA is TGTGCCAGCAGCTTAGATCACACCGGGGAGCTGTTTTTT. The whole variable domain, filled in from reference TRBV7-9 and TRBJ2-2, reads DTGVSQNPRHKITKRGQNVTFRCDPISEHNRLYWYRQTLGQGPEFLTYFQNEAQLEKSRLLSDRFSAERPKGSFSTLEIQRTEQGDSAMYLCASSLDHTGELFFGEGSRLTVL.

This clone has only a few counts. The chain couples TRBV10-3 to TRBJ1-5, with a weak D call TRBD1 (5 bases). In germline, CDR1 is ENHRY, CDR2 SYGVKD. With 10 bases removed from V and 2 bases from J, the gap between germline ends came to 9 bases. The CDR3 sequence is 12 residues long. In DNA, the CDR3 is TGTGCCACCCGGGACGGCAATCAGCCCCAGCATTTT. Translating gives CATRDGNQPQHF.

The genes are TRBV18 and TRBJ1-4; D might be TRBD1 (6 bases). CDR3 size: 14 residues. V dropped 4 bases and J dropped 5 bases, with 11 bases sitting between them. The germline gives CDR1 KGHSH, CDR2 LQKENI. This chain's CDR3 is CASSLRQENEKLFF. The CDR3 DNA follows: TGTGCCAGCTCACTACGACAGGAAAATGAAAAACTGTTTTTT.

The gene calls are TRBV11-2 and TRBJ2-3; D is possibly TRBD1 (8 bases). Between the trimmed V and J ends, which lost 2 bases and 6 bases, there was a span of 21 bases. Germline CDR1 reads SGHAT; CDR2 reads FQNNGV. The CDR3 has 17 residues. CDR3 in amino acids: CASSLRGGQGAEDTQYF. Here the CDR3 DNA reads TGTGCCAGCAGCTTACGGGGAGGGCAGGGGGCGGAGGATACGCAGTATTTT.

This clone was recorded only once. The chain employs TRBV5-1 and TRBJ2-7, with 8 bases fitting TRBD1. CDR3 length: 14 residues. The germline CDR1 and CDR2 sequences are SGHRS and YFSETQ. The V and J ends lost 2 bases and 5 bases, in that order; junction bases with no gene match: 6. CDR3 DNA: TGCGCCAGCAGCTTAAGGACAGGGAAGGACGAGCAGTACTTC. Protein: CASSLRTGKDEQYF.

V and J are TRBV28 and TRBJ2-4, with D uncertain. The CDR3 spans 14 residues. V was shortened by 3 bases and J by 9 bases, with 15 bases between the two germline ends. The V gene's germline CDR1 is MDHEN and CDR2 SYDVKM. The CDR3 nucleotides are TGTGCCAGCAGTTTTTCAGGAGAGCCGGGCATTCAGTACTTC. Translated: CASSFSGEPGIQYF.

CDR3 coding DNA: TGTGCCAGCAGCCAAACGCGACAGGCTGAAGCTTTCTTT. It is translated as CASSQTRQAEAFF. The chain couples TRBV6-5 to TRBJ1-1; D may be TRBD1 (6 bases). V was trimmed by 6 bases and J by 6 bases, leaving 14 bases between them. CDR3 length: 13 residues. CDR1 is MNHEY, CDR2 SVGAGI, per germline.

V gene TRBV11-2 combines with J gene TRBJ2-2, with D perhaps matching TRBD1 or TRBD2 (5 bases each). The CDR3 runs to 14 residues. V was pared by 5 bases and J by 5 bases, with 12 bases between. Germline V gene data show CDR1 as SGHAT and CDR2 as FQNNGV. The CDR3 DNA sequence: TGTGCCAGCAGCCCCCTGAGGGGAACCGGGGAGCTGTTTTTT. Translating gives CASSPLRGTGELFF.

V usage is TRBV11-2 and J usage is TRBJ2-2, with 11 nucleotides matching TRBD2. The CDR3 runs to 18 residues. V lost 3 bases to trimming and J lost 7 bases; unmatched junction nucleotides: 13. The germline CDR1 and CDR2 sequences are SGHAT and FQNNGV. The CDR3 nucleotides read TGTGCCAGCAGCTTTACTAGCGGGAGTTGGGGGGGACACGGGGAGCTGTTTTTT. Residues: CASSFTSGSWGGHGELFF.

The chain employs TRBV9 and TRBJ2-5; D unresolved. The V gene lost 2 bases and the J gene lost 3 bases, with 26 bases spanning the gap. Germline CDR1 is SGDLS and CDR2 is YYNGEE. The CDR3 is 19 residues long. This CDR3 is CASSVSTNTGHLGKETQYF. CDR3 DNA sequence: TGTGCCAGCAGCGTGTCCACTAACACCGGCCACCTAGGAAAAGAGACCCAGTACTTC.